Below, 24 T cell receptor beta chains from the same sample are listed, as sequenced in a study of T cell responses to AZD1222 COVID-19 vaccine. Profiled with immunoSEQ multiplex PCR; TCRdb holds only in-frame clones, not every one. The data hold approximately 98,000 clones, with approximately 89% observed a single time. The material was peripheral blood, obtained on day 0 of MenACWY control vaccination. These receptors originate from an adult in good health.

The J gene is TRBJ1-5, the V gene TRBV2; 7 positions agree with TRBD1. The CDR3 length is 14 residues. Germline V lookup: CDR1 SNHLY, CDR2 FYNNEI. With V trimmed by 2 bases and J by 11 bases, 9 bases remained unmatched. CDR3: CASSESTGAEAQHF. The CDR3 DNA is TGTGCCAGCAGTGAATCAACAGGGGCCGAGGCCCAGCATTTT.

V usage is TRBV7-3 and J usage is TRBJ2-1, with 7 bases identical to TRBD1. Unmatched junction bases numbered 7, after V lost 2 bases and J lost 15 bases. The CDR3 is 12 residues long. CDR1 SGHTA and CDR2 FQGTGA come from the germline V gene. The DNA of the CDR3 is TGTGCCAGCAGCTTACTACCGGGACAGTTGTTCTTC. Protein: CASSLLPGQLFF.

CDR3 in DNA: TGTGCCAGCAGCTTACATTCTGTCATTATGAACACTGAAGCTTTCTTT. This translates into CASSLHSVIMNTEAFF. The rearrangement joins TRBV7-2 to TRBJ1-1; D unresolved. Germline lookup yields CDR1 SGHTA and CDR2 FQGNSA. CDR3 length equals 16 residues. V dropped 2 bases and J dropped 0 bases, with 13 bases sitting between them.

In this sample, this clone turned up a few times. The chain combines TRBV28 with TRBJ1-5; no clear D gene. The germline V and J ends were trimmed by 3 bases and 4 bases, with 4 bases remaining between them. Germline V gene sequence: CDR1 MDHEN, CDR2 SYDVKM. This CDR3 is built from 12 residues. CDR3 DNA: TGTGCCAGCAGTTTCCAAAATCAGCCCCAGCATTTT. This translates into CASSFQNQPQHF.

V usage is TRBV5-6 and J usage is TRBJ1-1; 8 bases map to TRBD1. This CDR3 is built from 14 residues. V lost 4 bases, J lost 1 base, and 3 bases stayed unmatched. Germline assignment: CDR1 SGHDT and CDR2 YYEEEE. The CDR3 DNA reads as TGTGCCAGCAGCACAGGGACAGGGAACACTGAAGCTTTCTTT. Its protein product is CASSTGTGNTEAFF.

This clone came up once. The V gene is TRBV9, the J gene TRBJ1-3; tentatively, D is TRBD1 (5 bases). CDR1 is SGDLS and CDR2 is YYNGEE in the germline V gene. Trimming took 0 bases from V and 7 from J, leaving 14 bases between them. CDR3 length: 15 residues. CDR3 sequence: CASSVGAGRSNTIYF. CDR3 nucleotides: TGTGCCAGCAGCGTAGGGGCAGGGCGCTCTAACACCATATATTTT.

This clone was seen only once. The chain carries TRBV3-1 (or the pseudogene TRBV3-2) and TRBJ2-2; no firm D call. V was clipped by 3 bases and J by 7 bases, with 9 bases between them. The CDR3 spans 13 residues. Germline V gene data show CDR1 as LGHDT and CDR2 as YNNKEL (reference sequence). The CDR3 loop reads CASSHWGSGELFF. CDR3 nucleotides: TGTGCCAGCAGCCACTGGGGTAGCGGGGAGCTGTTTTTT.

This clone came up a few times. The rearrangement uses TRBV11-2 and TRBJ1-3; D might be TRBD1 (6 bases). V lost 5 bases and J 4 bases, leaving 12 bases between the germline ends. CDR1 SGHAT and CDR2 FQNNGV come from the germline V gene. CDR3 length equals 14 residues. CDR3 nucleotides: TGTGCCAGCAGCCCTACAGGGAACGGAAACACCATATATTTT. Translation: CASSPTGNGNTIYF.

The chain recombines TRBV28 with TRBJ1-4; D ambiguous. The CDR3 runs 13 residues. The germline gives CDR1 MDHEN, CDR2 SYDVKM. V was cut by 3 bases and J by 8 bases, with 10 bases left in between. Written as DNA, the CDR3 is TGTGCCAGCAGTTTCTGGGGAGCGGAAAAACTGTTTTTT. Translation gives CASSFWGAEKLFF. Full variable domain (outside the CDR3, taken from reference TRBV28 and TRBJ1-4): DVKVTQSSRYLVKRTGEKVFLECVQDMDHENMFWYRQDPGLGLRLIYFSYDVKMKEKGDIPEGYSVSREKKERFSLILESASTNQTSMYLCASSFWGAEKLFFGSGTQLSVL.

V gene TRBV6-5 combines with J gene TRBJ2-7; 9 bases are a match to TRBD1. The CDR3 contains 14 residues. V lost 6 bases and J lost 2; bases outside the gene matches: 5. Germline CDR1 MNHEY, CDR2 SVGAGI. CDR3 protein: CASRRDRATYEQYF. For the CDR3, the DNA is TGTGCCAGCAGGCGGGACAGGGCCACCTACGAGCAGTACTTC.

The gene calls are TRBV3-1 (or the pseudogene TRBV3-2) and TRBJ2-5; the D is unclear. Germline V gene lookup returns CDR1 LGHDT and CDR2 YNNKEL (reference sequence). The CDR3 has 14 residues. With 0 bases removed from V and 5 bases from J, the gap between germline ends came to 10 bases. The CDR3 DNA reads TGTGCCAGCAGCCAAGAGTCCCACCGCGAGACCCAGTACTTC. It is translated as CASSQESHRETQYF.

The genes are TRBV28 and TRBJ2-5; a possible D gene is TRBD2 (6 bases). This CDR3 has 15 amino acids. V was shortened by 6 bases and J by 5 bases, with 19 bases between the two germline ends. CDR1 and CDR2 from the germline V gene are MDHEN and SYDVKM. CDR3 amino acids: CASSPGGRGRETQYF. CDR3 coding DNA: TGTGCCAGCAGCCCTGGAGGGCGGGGAAGGGAGACCCAGTACTTC.

The V and J genes are TRBV28 and TRBJ1-1; weak D call: TRBD1 (5 bases). Germline CDR1 is MDHEN and CDR2 is SYDVKM. V dropped 4 bases and J dropped 1 base, with 13 bases sitting between them. The CDR3 spans 15 residues. Here the CDR3 DNA reads TGTGCCAGCAGTTCCCGACAGAGACCGAACACTGAAGCTTTCTTT. This translates into CASSSRQRPNTEAFF.

The rearrangement joins TRBV6-1 to TRBJ1-4; D is possibly TRBD1 (6 bases). Germline CDR1 and CDR2: MNHNS and SASEGT. The CDR3 loop spans 17 amino acids. V shed 0 bases and J shed 4 bases, with 15 bases lying between them. CDR3 coding DNA: TGTGCCAGCAGTGAAGCTTTGGGAACAGGGCTTAATGAAAAACTGTTTTTT. This encodes CASSEALGTGLNEKLFF.

This clone was picked up a small number of times. The CDR3 bases are TGTGCCTGGAGTGTACGTTCTAGCGGGCAAGAGACCCAGTACTTC. Translating it yields CAWSVRSSGQETQYF. The gene calls are TRBV30 and TRBJ2-5; 8 positions agree with TRBD2. The CDR3 extends over 15 amino acids. Germline loops: CDR1 GTSNPN, CDR2 SVGIG (reference sequence). Trimming cost V 0 bases and J 2 bases; bases outside gene matches: 5. The whole variable domain, remainder taken from reference TRBV30 and TRBJ2-5, is SQTIHQWPATLVQPVGSPLSLECTVEGTSNPNLYWYRQAAGRGLQLLFYSVGIGQISSEVPQNLSASRPQDRQFILSSKKLLLSDSGFYLCAWSVRSSGQETQYFGPGTRLLVL.

This clone has only a few counts. The chain links TRBV19 to TRBJ1-1, with D possibly TRBD1 on 5 matching bases. The CDR3 covers 15 residues. Per the germline V gene, CDR1 is LNHDA and CDR2 is SQIVND (reference sequence). Trimming left V 0 bases short and J 0 bases short, with 8 bases between. CDR3 protein: CASSIEGPMNTEAFF. The CDR3 DNA reads TGTGCCAGTAGTATAGAGGGGCCGATGAACACTGAAGCTTTCTTT.

The rearrangement joins TRBV5-1 to TRBJ1-6; 12 nucleotides agree with TRBD1. The V segment lost 4 bases and the J segment 10 bases; nucleotides outside the gene matches: 6. CDR3 length: 15 residues. Germline-derived CDR1 and CDR2 are SGHRS and YFSETQ. The CDR3 spells CASSRGTGGGSPLHF. The CDR3 coding sequence is TGCGCCAGCAGCAGGGGGACAGGGGGCGGCTCACCCCTCCACTTT.

The gene calls are TRBV7-9 and TRBJ1-1, with a weak D call TRBD1 (5 bases). This CDR3 contains 15 residues. The germline gives CDR1 SEHNR, CDR2 FQNEAQ (reference sequence). Trimming took 1 base from V and 0 from J, leaving 9 bases between them. The CDR3 coding sequence is TGTGCCAGCAGCTTAGGGGGCACTTTGAACACTGAAGCTTTCTTT. Translating gives CASSLGGTLNTEAFF.

The chain links TRBV2 to TRBJ1-6; 8 nucleotides agree with TRBD1. V trimming: 6 bases; J trimming: 10 bases; junction bases outside the gene matches: 8. Germline V gene data show CDR1 as SNHLY and CDR2 as FYNNEI. The CDR3 has 14 amino acids. The CDR3 protein is CASREDRVYSPLHF. CDR3 in DNA: TGTGCCAGCAGGGAGGACAGGGTGTACTCACCCCTCCACTTT.

The V and J genes are TRBV6-1 and TRBJ1-2, with TRBD1 matching 9 bases. The V gene's germline CDR1 is MNHNS and CDR2 SASEGT. The junction had 3 bases not matched to a gene; V was cut back by 2 bases and J by 8 bases. The CDR3 contains 13 residues. CDR3 bases: TGTGCCAGCAGTGAACGGGACAGGGACGGCTACACCTTC. Its translation: CASSERDRDGYTF.

The chain employs TRBV18 and TRBJ1-1; possibly TRBD1 for D (5 bases). This CDR3 region has 14 residues. Trimming cost V 2 bases and J 2 bases, with 9 bases left between them. The germline V gene has CDR1 KGHSH and CDR2 LQKENI. Written as DNA, the CDR3 is TGTGCCAGCTCACCAAGGGGTCTTAACACTGAAGCTTTCTTT. Translated, it gives CASSPRGLNTEAFF.

The V call is TRBV7-3, the J call TRBJ1-1; unclear D gene. Germline CDR1 and CDR2: SGHTA and FQGTGA. CDR3 length: 15 amino acids. V was clipped by 3 bases and J by 1 base, with 12 bases between them. The CDR3 DNA follows: TGTGCCAGCAGCTTGGGCAGTCCTGAGAACACTGAAGCTTTCTTT. Protein: CASSLGSPENTEAFF.

This rearrangement joins TRBV11-2 to TRBJ1-4; D not certain. CDR1 and CDR2 (germline): SGHAT, FQNNGV. The length of the CDR3 is 15 residues. V was shortened by 4 bases and J by 9 bases, with 18 bases between the two germline ends. CDR3 nucleotides: TGTGCCAGCAGCTCAAGGACTGGAGGGTCGAAAAAACTGTTTTTT. This codes for CASSSRTGGSKKLFF.

The J gene is TRBJ1-2, the V gene TRBV3-1 (or the pseudogene TRBV3-2), with D uncertain. The CDR3 runs to 16 residues. The V gene lost 0 bases and the J gene lost 0 bases, with 11 bases spanning the gap. The V gene's germline CDR1 is LGHDT and CDR2 YNNKEL (reference sequence). The CDR3 DNA reads TGTGCCAGCAGCCAAGATGGGTGGGTTCCTAACTATGGCTACACCTTC. The encoded protein is CASSQDGWVPNYGYTF.